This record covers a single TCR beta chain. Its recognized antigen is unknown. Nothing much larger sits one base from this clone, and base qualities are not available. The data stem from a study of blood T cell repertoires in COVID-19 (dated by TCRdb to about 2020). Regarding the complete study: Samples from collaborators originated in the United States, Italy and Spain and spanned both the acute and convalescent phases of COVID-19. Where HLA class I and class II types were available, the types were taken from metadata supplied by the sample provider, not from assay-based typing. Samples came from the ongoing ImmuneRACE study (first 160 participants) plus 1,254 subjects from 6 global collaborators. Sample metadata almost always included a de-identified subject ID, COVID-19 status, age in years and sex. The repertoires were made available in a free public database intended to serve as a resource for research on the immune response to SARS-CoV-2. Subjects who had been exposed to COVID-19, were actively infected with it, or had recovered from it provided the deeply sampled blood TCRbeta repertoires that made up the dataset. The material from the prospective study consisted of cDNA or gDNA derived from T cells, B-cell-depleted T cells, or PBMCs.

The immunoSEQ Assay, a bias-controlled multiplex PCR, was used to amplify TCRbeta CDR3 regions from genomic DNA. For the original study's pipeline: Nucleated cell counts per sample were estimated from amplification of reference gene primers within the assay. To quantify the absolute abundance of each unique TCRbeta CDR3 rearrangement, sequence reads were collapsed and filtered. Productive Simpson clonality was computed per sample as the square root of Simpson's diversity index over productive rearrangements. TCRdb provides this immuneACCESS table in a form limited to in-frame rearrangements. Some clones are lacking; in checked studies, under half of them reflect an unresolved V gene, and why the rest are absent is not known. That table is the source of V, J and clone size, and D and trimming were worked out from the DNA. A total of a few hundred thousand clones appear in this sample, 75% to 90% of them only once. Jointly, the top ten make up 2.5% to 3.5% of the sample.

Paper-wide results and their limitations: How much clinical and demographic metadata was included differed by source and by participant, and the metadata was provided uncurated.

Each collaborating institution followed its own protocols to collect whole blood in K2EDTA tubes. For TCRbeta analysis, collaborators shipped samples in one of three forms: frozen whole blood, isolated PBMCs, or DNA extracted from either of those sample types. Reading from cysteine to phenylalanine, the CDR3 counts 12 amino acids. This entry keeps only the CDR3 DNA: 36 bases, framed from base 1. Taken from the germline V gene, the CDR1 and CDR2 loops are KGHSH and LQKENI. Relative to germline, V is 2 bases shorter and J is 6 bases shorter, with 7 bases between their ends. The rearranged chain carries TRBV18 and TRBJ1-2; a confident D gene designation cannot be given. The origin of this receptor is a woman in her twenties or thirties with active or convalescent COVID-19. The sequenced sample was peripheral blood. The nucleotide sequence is TGTGCCAGCTCACCATCCGGGGATGGCTACACCTTC. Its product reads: CASSPSGDGYTF.